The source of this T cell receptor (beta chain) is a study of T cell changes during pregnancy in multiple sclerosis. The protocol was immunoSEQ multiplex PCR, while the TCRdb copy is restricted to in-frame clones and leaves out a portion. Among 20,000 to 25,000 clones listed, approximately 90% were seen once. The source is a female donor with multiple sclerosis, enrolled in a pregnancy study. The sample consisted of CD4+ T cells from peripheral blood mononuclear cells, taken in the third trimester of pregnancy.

Written as DNA, the CDR3 is TGCGCCAGCAGCCCAAAGATGTGGTACCAGGGCTCTGGAAACACCATATATTTT. Protein product: CASSPKMWYQGSGNTIYF. The V call is TRBV4-3, the J call TRBJ1-3; D possibly corresponds to TRBD1 (5 bases). V lost 4 bases to trimming and J lost 0 bases, with 19 bases between them. The germline gives CDR1 LGHNA, CDR2 YSLEER. The CDR3 runs to 18 residues.